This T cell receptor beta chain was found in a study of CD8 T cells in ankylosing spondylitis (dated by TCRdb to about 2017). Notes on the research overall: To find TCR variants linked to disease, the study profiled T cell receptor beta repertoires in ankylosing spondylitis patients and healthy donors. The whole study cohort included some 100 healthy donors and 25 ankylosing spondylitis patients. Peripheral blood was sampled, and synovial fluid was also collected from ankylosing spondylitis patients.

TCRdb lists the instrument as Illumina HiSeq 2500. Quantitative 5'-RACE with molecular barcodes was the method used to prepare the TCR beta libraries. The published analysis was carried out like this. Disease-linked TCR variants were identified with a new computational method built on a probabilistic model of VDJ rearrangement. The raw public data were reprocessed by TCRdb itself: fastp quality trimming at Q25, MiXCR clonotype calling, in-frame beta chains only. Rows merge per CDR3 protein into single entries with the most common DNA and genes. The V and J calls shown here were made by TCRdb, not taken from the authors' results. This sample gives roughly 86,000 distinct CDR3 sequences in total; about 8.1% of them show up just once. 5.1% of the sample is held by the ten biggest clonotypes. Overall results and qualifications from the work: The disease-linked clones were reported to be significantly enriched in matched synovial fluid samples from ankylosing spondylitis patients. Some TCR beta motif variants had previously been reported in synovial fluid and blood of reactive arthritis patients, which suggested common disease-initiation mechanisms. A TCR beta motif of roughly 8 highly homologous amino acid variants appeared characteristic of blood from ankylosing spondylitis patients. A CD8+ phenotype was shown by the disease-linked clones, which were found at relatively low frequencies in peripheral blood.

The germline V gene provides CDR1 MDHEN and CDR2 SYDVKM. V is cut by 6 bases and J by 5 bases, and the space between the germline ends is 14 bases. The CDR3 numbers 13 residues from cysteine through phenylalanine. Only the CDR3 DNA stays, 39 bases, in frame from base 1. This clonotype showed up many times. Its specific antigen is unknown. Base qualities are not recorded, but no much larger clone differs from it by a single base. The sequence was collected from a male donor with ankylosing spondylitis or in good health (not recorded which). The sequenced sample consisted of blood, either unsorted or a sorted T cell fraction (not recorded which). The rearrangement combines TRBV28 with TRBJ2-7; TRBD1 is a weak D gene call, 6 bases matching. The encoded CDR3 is CASRYNRVHEQYF. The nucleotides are TGTGCCAGCAGATACAACAGGGTCCACGAGCAGTACTTC.